This T cell receptor (beta chain) comes out of a study of blood T cell repertoires in COVID-19. About the study: T cells, B-cell-depleted T cells, or PBMCs supplied cDNA or gDNA.

Profiled with immunoSEQ multiplex PCR; TCRdb holds only in-frame clones, not every one. The repertoire holds about 370,000 clones, with about 89% as singletons. This clone has more than one count but fewer than ten. The CDR3 has 14 residues. V shed 3 bases and J 2 bases; nucleotides not matched to a gene: 4. Germline V gene lookup returns CDR1 MDHEN and CDR2 SYDVKM. This chain joins TRBV28 and TRBJ2-7, with TRBD1 identical over 7 bases. The receptor's source is a woman in her twenties or thirties with COVID-19, enrolled during active disease. Sequencing used peripheral blood. The CDR3 DNA sequence: TGTGCCAGCAGTTTGGGGACAGATACCTACGAGCAGTACTTC. Protein: CASSLGTDTYEQYF.